Listed here are 18 T cell receptor beta chains from one sample, sequenced in a study of T cells in women clearing cervical HPV infection. Sequencing was performed with immunoSEQ multiplex PCR; in TCRdb, only in-frame clones are kept and a portion is missing. Its listing shows fewer than 25,000 clones. Input material: blood buffy coat. These receptors all stem from a woman aged 18 to 75 with a cervical HPV16 infection that either progressed to CIN3+ or cleared (not recorded which).

Turning to this clone: The observed sequence ends 3 residues before the CDR3 terminus, with the missing tail filled in from the germline J gene. The rearrangement joins TRBV7-9 to TRBJ2-5, with D perhaps matching TRBD2 (6 bases). The germline gives CDR1 SEHNR, CDR2 FQNEAQ (reference sequence). This CDR3 spans 15 amino acids. The CDR3 is CASSLQRANTDTQYF. The CDR3 DNA, read in part, is TGTGCCAGCAGCTTACAGCGGGCGAACACAGATACC.

A note on this clone: Read sequence stops 3 residues before the CDR3 end, and the germline J gene provides the missing end. The genes are TRBV23-1 and TRBJ2-1, with 15 bases fitting TRBD2. TRBV23-1 is an ORF, with its function uncertain. This CDR3 has 17 amino acids. The trim removed 2 bases at V and 7 bases at J, leaving 6 bases unmatched. The chain's CDR3 is CASSQPGLAGGRNEQFF. The CDR3 DNA, read in part, is TGCGCCAGCAGTCAACCGGGACTAGCGGGGGGCCGTAATGAG.

As to this clone: The read ends 3 residues early relative to the CDR3; the germline J gene fills the gap. V gene TRBV7-2 combines with J gene TRBJ2-7, with 8 nucleotides matching TRBD1. V shed 0 bases, J shed 6 bases, and the junction held 7 bases outside the gene matches. Germline loops: CDR1 SGHTA, CDR2 FQGNSA. This CDR3 is 15 amino acids long. The CDR3 reads CASSLAGTGTSEQYF. CDR3 bases read: TGTGCCAGCAGCTTAGCGGGGACAGGTACGTCCGAG.

Comment on this clone: The sequenced fragment ends 3 residues before the CDR3 boundary, so the rest is inferred from the germline J gene. This sequence joins TRBV7-3 and TRBJ2-1; D remains unclear. Germline V CDR1 and CDR2: SGHTA, FQGTGA. This CDR3 comprises 14 residues. V lost 1 base to trimming and J lost 7 bases, with 11 bases between them. The CDR3 loop is CASSLMGQSNEQFF. Incomplete CDR3 DNA: TGTGCCAGCAGCTTAATGGGCCAATCAAATGAG. Supplemented by reference TRBV7-3 and TRBJ2-1, the full variable domain reads GAGVSQTPSNKVTEKGKYVELRCDPISGHTALYWYRQSLGQGPEFLIYFQGTGAADDSGLPNDRFFAVRPEGSVSTLKIQRTERGDSAVYLCASSLMGQSNEQFFGPGTRLTVL.

In regard to this clone: The read ends 3 residues early relative to the CDR3; the germline J gene fills the gap. The V gene is TRBV20-1, the J gene TRBJ1-1; the match to TRBD1 covers 7 bases. Germline V lookup: CDR1 DFQATT, CDR2 SNEGSKA (reference sequence). This CDR3 spans 13 amino acids. The V and J ends lost 6 bases and 0 bases, in that order; junction bases with no gene match: 4. Partial CDR3 DNA: TGCAGTGCCCCGGGACAGATGAACACTGAA. Its translation: CSAPGQMNTE. From start to end, the CDR3 is CSAPGQMNTEAFF.

As for this clone: The CDR3 end falls 3 residues outside the read, so it is completed with the germline J gene. The V call is TRBV7-2, the J call TRBJ2-5, with D possibly TRBD1 on 6 matching bases. The germline V gene encodes CDR1 SGHTA and CDR2 FQGNSA. This CDR3 contains 15 residues. Trimming stripped 4 bases from V and 5 bases from J, with 17 bases between. This chain's CDR3 is CASSSDPNRVETQYF. Partial CDR3 DNA: TGTGCCAGCAGCTCCGACCCGAACAGGGTGGAGACC.

As concerns this clone: The CDR3 is cut off 3 residues early in the read; its end comes from the germline J gene. The rearrangement joins TRBV18 to TRBJ2-3; possibly TRBD1 for D (5 bases). This CDR3 spans 13 amino acids. The V gene's germline CDR1 is KGHSH and CDR2 LQKENI. The covered CDR3 bases are TGTGCCAGCTCACCGCGACAGCAAGAGACG. Residues: CASSPRQQET. The whole CDR3 region reads CASSPRQQETQYF.

Details on this clone: The read is 3 residues too short to cover the CDR3 end, so that end is filled in from the germline J gene. V gene TRBV20-1 combines with J gene TRBJ1-1, with TRBD1 identical over 9 bases. The CDR3 contains 14 residues. The germline V gene has CDR1 DFQATT and CDR2 SNEGSKA (reference sequence). After removal of 4 bases from V and 4 bases from J, the junction contained 7 bases not matched to a gene. The sequenced part of the CDR3 DNA is TGCAGTGCTATATCCGGGACAGGGACCACTGAA. It yields the protein CSAISGTGTTE. The full CDR3 reads CSAISGTGTTEAFF.

As for this clone: The read gets to within 3 residues of the CDR3 end, and the germline J gene fills in the rest. V and J are TRBV7-3 and TRBJ1-1; the D gene is possibly TRBD1 (5 bases). The CDR3 spans 15 residues. Deletions cut 3 bases from V and 1 base from J, with 12 bases between. Looked up from germline, CDR1 is SGHTA and CDR2 is FQGTGA. The DNA read from the CDR3 is TGTGCCAGCAGCTTGAGGGGAGGCCCGAACACTGAA. Translation gives CASSLRGGPNTE. The full CDR3 sequence reads CASSLRGGPNTEAFF.

As to this clone: From the germline J gene comes the end of the CDR3, since the read stops 3 residues before it. The V and J genes are TRBV7-6 and TRBJ2-3; D might be TRBD2 (5 bases). The CDR3 spans 13 residues. Germline V gene lookup returns CDR1 SGHVS and CDR2 FNYEAQ. The CDR3 bases that were read are TGTGCCAGCAGCTTAGTGGCAGCGGAGACG. Amino acids: CASSLVAAET. The whole CDR3 protein is CASSLVAAETQYF.

Details on this clone: The CDR3 goes on 3 residues after the read ends, and that part is filled in from the germline J gene. The genes are TRBV2 and TRBJ1-5; 7 bases match TRBD1. This CDR3 has 16 amino acids. Germline CDR1 and CDR2: SNHLY and FYNNEI. With 2 bases clipped from V and 9 bases from J, the junction kept 13 bases outside the gene matches. CDR3 DNA (partial): TGTGCCAGCAGTGAACAGGGGGGAATACAACTGGGGCCC. This codes for CASSEQGGIQLGP. The entire CDR3 is CASSEQGGIQLGPQHF.

Concerning this clone: The observed sequence ends 3 residues before the CDR3 terminus, with the missing tail filled in from the germline J gene. This chain links TRBV7-2 with TRBJ2-7, with D maybe TRBD2 (6 bases). V shed 8 bases and J shed 4 bases, with 18 bases lying between them. The V gene's germline CDR1 is SGHTA and CDR2 FQGNSA. The CDR3 loop spans 14 amino acids. Here the CDR3 reads CASSQMLGGYEQYF. The CDR3 DNA, read in part, is TGTGCCAGCTCCCAGATGCTGGGGGGATACGAG.

The CDR3 bases that were read are TGTGCCAGTAGTATGGACAGGGGGCGGTCAGATACC. Residues: CASSMDRGRSDT. The full CDR3 protein is CASSMDRGRSDTYTF. The rearrangement links TRBV19 to TRBJ1-2; 11 nucleotides agree with TRBD1. The CDR3 end is not reached by the read, which stops 3 residues before it; the germline J gene fills it in. CDR1 and CDR2 from the germline V gene are LNHDA and SQIVND (reference sequence). The CDR3 runs 15 residues.

Points on this clone: The CDR3 end falls 3 residues outside the read, so it is completed with the germline J gene. The same CDR3 arises from other DNA sequences in this sample as well. The chain employs TRBV19 and TRBJ1-1; TRBD1 is a possible D gene (5 bases). The CDR3 contains 17 residues. Germline V gene sequence: CDR1 LNHDA, CDR2 SQIVND (reference sequence). CDR3 DNA (partial): TGTGCCAGTAGTACTCCTCTTCTAGCGGGGGAAACAGATACG. Translating it yields CASSTPLLAGETDT. In full, the CDR3 reads CASSTPLLAGETDTAFF.

To note about this clone: Sequencing ends 3 residues short of the CDR3 end; the germline J gene provides the rest. V usage is TRBV20-1 and J usage is TRBJ2-5; D is perhaps TRBD1 (5 bases). This CDR3 spans 13 amino acids. The V end lost 1 base, the J end lost 5 bases, and 11 bases lay between the germline ends. From germline, CDR1 is DFQATT and CDR2 SNEGSKA (reference sequence). CDR3 DNA (partial): TGCAGTGCTAGAGTTACCCCAGGGGAGACC. Protein: CSARVTPGET. In full, the CDR3 is CSARVTPGETQYF.

Turning to this clone: The read comes to an end 3 residues before the CDR3 does, leaving the germline J gene to fill in the end. The rearrangement links TRBV19 to TRBJ2-2; tentative D call: TRBD1 (5 bases). This CDR3 is 15 amino acids long. Per the germline V gene, CDR1 is LNHDA and CDR2 is SQIVND (reference sequence). The germline V and J ends were trimmed by 2 bases and 4 bases, with 11 bases remaining between them. This CDR3 is CASSIQGRTTGELFF. CDR3 DNA (partial): TGTGCCAGTAGTATACAGGGTCGGACCACCGGGGAG.

Points on this clone: With the read ending 3 residues before the CDR3 end, the germline J gene is used to fill in that end. V and J are TRBV5-1 and TRBJ1-2; the D is unclear. The CDR3 extends over 14 amino acids. The germline V gene has CDR1 SGHRS and CDR2 YFSETQ. Trimming shortened V by 2 bases and J by 2 bases, and 10 bases separated the two germline ends. Partial CDR3 DNA: TGCGCCAGCAGCTTTAGAGACAAAAACTATGGC. Its protein is CASSFRDKNYG. The full CDR3 is CASSFRDKNYGYTF.

Regarding this clone: The CDR3 is cut off 3 residues early in the read; its end comes from the germline J gene. This chain joins TRBV6-1 and TRBJ2-7, with 8 bases lining up with TRBD1. The CDR3 sequence is 13 residues long. Germline lookup yields CDR1 MNHNS and CDR2 SASEGT. After removal of 4 bases from V and 6 bases from J, the junction contained 5 bases not matched to a gene. CDR3 DNA (partial): TGTGCCAGCAGTGTGGACAGGGTGCGCGAG. Amino acids: CASSVDRVRE. The complete CDR3 reads CASSVDRVREQYF.